This TCR beta chain was sequenced during a study of T cell clones after liver transplantation. Across the whole study: TCRbeta sequencing after a pre-transplant mixed lymphocyte reaction identified graft-donor-reactive clones, later tracked in post-transplant blood. Pre-transplant mixed lymphocyte reactions yielded third-party-reactive TCRbeta sequences as comparators for graft-donor-reactive sequences. Study findings and constraints: Small, mixed patient groups and varying post-transplant times limit these conclusions. Graft donor-reactive T cells possibly entered the graft instead of undergoing deletion.

About this clone: Its antigen is unidentified. The junction differs from germline at one of its ends, possibly a read error.

The method was immunoSEQ multiplex PCR; TCRdb's version includes in-frame clones alone and lacks a portion of them. The sample shows tens of thousands of clones, 65% to 85% of them seen only once. Germline loops: CDR1 MDHEN, CDR2 SYDVKM. This CDR3 has 17 residues. The sequence was collected from a human patient who received a liver transplant. Among the T cells, some may be from the graft donor. The chain carries TRBV28 and TRBJ1-1; 11 bases are a match to TRBD1. Sequenced here: CD4+ T cells from blood, sampled around 42 months after liver transplant. CDR3 DNA: TGTGCCAGCCAAAGATGGACAGGGGGCGTGATGAAGACTGAAGCTTTCTTT. Translating gives CASQRWTGGVMKTEAFF.